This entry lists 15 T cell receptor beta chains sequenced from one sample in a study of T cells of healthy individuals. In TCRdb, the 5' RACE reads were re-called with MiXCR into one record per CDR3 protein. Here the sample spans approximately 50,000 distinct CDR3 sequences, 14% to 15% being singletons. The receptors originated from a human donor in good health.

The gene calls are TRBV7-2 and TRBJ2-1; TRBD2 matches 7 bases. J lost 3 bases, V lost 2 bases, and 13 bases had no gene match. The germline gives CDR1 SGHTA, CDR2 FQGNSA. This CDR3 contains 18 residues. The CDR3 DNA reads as TGTGCCAGCAGCTTATTGGGGGGGGGTGCCGGGATCTACAATGAGCAGTTCTTC. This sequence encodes CASSLLGGGAGIYNEQFF.

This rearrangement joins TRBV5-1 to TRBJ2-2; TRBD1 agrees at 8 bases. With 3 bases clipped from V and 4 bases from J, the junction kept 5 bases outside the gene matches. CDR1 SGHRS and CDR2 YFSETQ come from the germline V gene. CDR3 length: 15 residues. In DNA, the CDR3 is TGCGCCAGCAGCTCGGGACAGGCCTTCACCGGGGAGCTGTTTTTT. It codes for CASSSGQAFTGELFF. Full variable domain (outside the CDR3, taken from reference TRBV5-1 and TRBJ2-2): KAGVTQTPRYLIKTRGQQVTLSCSPISGHRSVSWYQQTPGQGLQFLFEYFSETQRNKGNFPGRFSGRQFSNSRSEMNVSTLELGDSALYLCASSSGQAFTGELFFGEGSRLTVL.

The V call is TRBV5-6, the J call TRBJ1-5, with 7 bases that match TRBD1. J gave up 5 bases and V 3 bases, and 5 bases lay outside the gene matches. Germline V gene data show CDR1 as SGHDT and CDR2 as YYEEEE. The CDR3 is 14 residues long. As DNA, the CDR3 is TGTGCCAGCAGCTCCATCACAGGGGATCAGCCCCAGCATTTT. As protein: CASSSITGDQPQHF. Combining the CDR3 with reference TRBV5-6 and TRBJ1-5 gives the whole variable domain DAGVTQSPTHLIKTRGQQVTLRCSPKSGHDTVSWYQQALGQGPQFIFQYYEEEERQRGNFPDRFSGHQFPNYSSELNVNALLLGDSALYLCASSSITGDQPQHFGDGTRLSIL.

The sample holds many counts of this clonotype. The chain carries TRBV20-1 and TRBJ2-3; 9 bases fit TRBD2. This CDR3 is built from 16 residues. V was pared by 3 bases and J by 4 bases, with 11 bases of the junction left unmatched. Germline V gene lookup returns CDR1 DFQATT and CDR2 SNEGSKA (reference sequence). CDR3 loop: CSASWQETSGPDTQYF. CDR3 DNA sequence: TGCAGTGCTAGCTGGCAAGAAACTAGCGGGCCAGATACGCAGTATTTT.

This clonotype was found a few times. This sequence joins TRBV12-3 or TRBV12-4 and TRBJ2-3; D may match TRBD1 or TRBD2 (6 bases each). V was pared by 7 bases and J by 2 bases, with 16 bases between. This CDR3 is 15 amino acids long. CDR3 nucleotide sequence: TGTGCCAGCACCAAAGGGGGACTCTTCACAGATACGCAGTATTTT. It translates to CASTKGGLFTDTQYF.

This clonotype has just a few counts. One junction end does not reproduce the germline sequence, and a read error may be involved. CDR3 coding DNA: TGTGCCAGCAGCGAAGACAGTCGTCCTAACTATGGCTACACCTTC. It specifies CASSEDSRPNYGYTF. The V gene is TRBV2, the J gene TRBJ1-2; a weak D match, TRBD1 (5 bases). CDR1 is SNHLY and CDR2 is FYNNEI in the germline V gene. The CDR3 has 15 amino acids.

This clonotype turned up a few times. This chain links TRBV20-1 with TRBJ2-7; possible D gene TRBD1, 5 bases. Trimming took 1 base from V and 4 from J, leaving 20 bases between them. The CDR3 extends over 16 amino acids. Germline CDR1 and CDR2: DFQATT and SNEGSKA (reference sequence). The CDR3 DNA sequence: TGCAGTGCTAGAGCCATCTCCCTCGGCAGGGATTACGAGCAGTACTTC. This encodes CSARAISLGRDYEQYF.

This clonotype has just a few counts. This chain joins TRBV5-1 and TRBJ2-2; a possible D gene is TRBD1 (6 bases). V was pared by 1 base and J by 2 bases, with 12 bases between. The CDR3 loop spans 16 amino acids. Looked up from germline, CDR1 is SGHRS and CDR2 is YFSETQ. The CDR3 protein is CASSLLAGDNTGELFF. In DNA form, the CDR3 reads TGCGCCAGCAGCTTGTTAGCAGGGGATAACACCGGGGAGCTGTTTTTT.

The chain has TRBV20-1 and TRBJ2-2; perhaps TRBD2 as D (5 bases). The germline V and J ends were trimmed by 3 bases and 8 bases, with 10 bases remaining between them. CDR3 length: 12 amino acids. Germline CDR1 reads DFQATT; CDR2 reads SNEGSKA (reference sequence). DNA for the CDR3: TGCAGTGCTAGTGTCCCGGGAGGGGAGCTGTTTTTT. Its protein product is CSASVPGGELFF.

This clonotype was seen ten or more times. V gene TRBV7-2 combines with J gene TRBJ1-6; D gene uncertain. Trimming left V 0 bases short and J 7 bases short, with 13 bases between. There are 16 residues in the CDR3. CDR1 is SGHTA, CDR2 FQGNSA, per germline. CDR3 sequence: CASSLAMAGGNSPLHF. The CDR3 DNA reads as TGTGCCAGCAGCTTAGCGATGGCAGGCGGAAATTCACCCCTCCACTTT.

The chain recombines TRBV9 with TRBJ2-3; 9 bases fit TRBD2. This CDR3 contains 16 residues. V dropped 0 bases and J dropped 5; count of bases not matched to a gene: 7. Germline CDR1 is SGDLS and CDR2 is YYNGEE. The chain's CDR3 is CASSVAAGGSLDTQYF. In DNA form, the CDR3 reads TGTGCCAGCAGCGTAGCGGCGGGGGGGTCCTTAGATACGCAGTATTTT.

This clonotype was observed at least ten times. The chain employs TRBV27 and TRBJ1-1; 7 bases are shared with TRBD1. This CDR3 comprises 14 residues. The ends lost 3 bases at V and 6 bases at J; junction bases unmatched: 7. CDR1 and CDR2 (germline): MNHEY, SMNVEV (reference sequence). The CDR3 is CASSLDRTSAEAFF. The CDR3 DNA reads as TGTGCCAGCAGTTTGGACAGGACGAGCGCTGAAGCTTTCTTT.

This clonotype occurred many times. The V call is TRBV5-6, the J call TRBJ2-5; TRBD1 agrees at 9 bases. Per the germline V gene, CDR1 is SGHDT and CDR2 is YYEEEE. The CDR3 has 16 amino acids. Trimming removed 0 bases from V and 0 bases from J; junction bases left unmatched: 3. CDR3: CASSLVTGGHQETQYF. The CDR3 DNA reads TGTGCCAGCAGCTTGGTTACAGGGGGCCACCAAGAGACCCAGTACTTC.

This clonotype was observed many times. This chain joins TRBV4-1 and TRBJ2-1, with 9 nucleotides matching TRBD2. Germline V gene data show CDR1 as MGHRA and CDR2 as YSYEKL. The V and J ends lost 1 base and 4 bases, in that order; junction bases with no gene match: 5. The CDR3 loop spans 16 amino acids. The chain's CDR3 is CASSQGSGSNYNEQFF. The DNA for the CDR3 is TGCGCCAGCAGCCAAGGTAGCGGGAGTAATTACAATGAGCAGTTCTTC.

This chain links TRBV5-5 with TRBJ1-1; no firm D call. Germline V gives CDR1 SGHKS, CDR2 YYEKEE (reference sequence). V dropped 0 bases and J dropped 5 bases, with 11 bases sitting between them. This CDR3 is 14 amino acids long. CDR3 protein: CASSLELGRTEAFF. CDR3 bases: TGTGCCAGCAGCTTGGAGCTGGGCCGAACTGAAGCTTTCTTT.